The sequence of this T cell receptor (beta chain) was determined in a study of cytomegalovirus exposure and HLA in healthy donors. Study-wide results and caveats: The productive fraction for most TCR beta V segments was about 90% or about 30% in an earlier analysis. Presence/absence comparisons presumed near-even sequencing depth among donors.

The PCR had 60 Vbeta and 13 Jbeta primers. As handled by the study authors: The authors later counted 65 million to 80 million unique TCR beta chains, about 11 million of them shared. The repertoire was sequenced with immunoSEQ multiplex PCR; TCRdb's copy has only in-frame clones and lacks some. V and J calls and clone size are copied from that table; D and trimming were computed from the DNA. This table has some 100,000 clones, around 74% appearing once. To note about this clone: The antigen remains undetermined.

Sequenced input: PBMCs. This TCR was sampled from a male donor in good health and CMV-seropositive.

The DNA for the CDR3 is TGTGCCAGCAGCTCTCCCGGACAGGGGAACACTGAAGCTTTCTTT. Translation: CASSSPGQGNTEAFF. V and J are TRBV6-5 and TRBJ1-1; TRBD1 matches 8 bases. Germline lookup yields CDR1 MNHEY and CDR2 SVGAGI. The CDR3 covers 15 residues. With V trimmed by 6 bases and J by 1 base, 7 bases remained unmatched.